This TCR beta chain was identified during a study of T cells in Graves' hyperthyroidism and ophthalmopathy. CDR3 length: 16 residues. V shed 0 bases and J shed 2 bases, with 11 bases lying between them. CDR1 and CDR2 from the germline V gene are ENHRY and SYGVKD. TCR beta CDR3 regions were amplified from RNA transcripts. First-round RT-PCR of the TCR CDR3 relied on the HTBI primer set. TCRdb itself ran the multiplex PCR reads through MiXCR, one entry per CDR3 protein. This table has around 35,000 distinct CDR3 sequences, around 52% appearing once. This clonotype was observed a single time. The chain uses TRBV10-3 and TRBJ1-3; D call uncertain. The receptor's source is a woman in her forties with Graves' ophthalmopathy. Sequencing input: blood. CDR3 coding DNA: TGTGCCATCAGTGAGTCAGTCGGCGGTACTGGAAACACCATATATTTT. Translation: CAISESVGGTGNTIYF.